These 31 T cell receptor beta chains originate from one sample sequenced in a study of blood T cell repertoires in COVID-19. The repertoire was sequenced with immunoSEQ multiplex PCR; TCRdb's copy has only in-frame clones and lacks some. The sample lists hundreds of thousands of clones; roughly nine tenths were seen once. Specimen: PBMCs or T cells enriched from blood (not recorded which). These receptors all stem from a man aged 18 to 30 who had recovered from COVID-19.

This chain connects TRBV3-1 (or the pseudogene TRBV3-2) to TRBJ1-2, with D possibly matching TRBD1 (5 bases). V was trimmed by 4 bases and J by 5 bases, leaving 17 bases between them. Per the germline V gene, CDR1 is LGHDT and CDR2 is YNNKEL (reference sequence). This CDR3 is built from 15 residues. The CDR3 sequence: CASSRQGRGGYGYTF. The CDR3 region has the DNA TGTGCCAGCAGCCGCCAGGGTCGAGGCGGTTATGGCTACACCTTC.

This sequence joins TRBV6-2 or TRBV6-3 and TRBJ2-5, with D unresolved. The CDR3 spans 11 residues. V gave up 4 bases and J gave up 3 bases, with 3 bases separating them. Germline V gene lookup returns CDR1 MNHEY and CDR2 SVGEGT. Here the CDR3 reads CASSSEETQYF. Written as DNA, the CDR3 is TGTGCCAGCAGTTCAGAAGAGACCCAGTACTTC.

The genes are TRBV6-5 and TRBJ2-5; perhaps TRBD2 as D (6 bases). Germline-derived CDR1 and CDR2 are MNHEY and SVGAGI. V was trimmed by 4 bases and J by 4 bases, leaving 16 bases between them. The CDR3 has 15 residues. CDR3 sequence reads: CASSFFLGLRETQYF. In DNA, the CDR3 is TGTGCCAGCAGTTTCTTCCTGGGACTCCGAGAGACCCAGTACTTC.

The rearrangement uses TRBV28 and TRBJ1-6; 8 nucleotides agree with TRBD1. Trimming removed 3 bases from V and 10 bases from J; junction bases left unmatched: 8. Looked up from germline, CDR1 is MDHEN and CDR2 is SYDVKM. CDR3 size: 15 residues. The CDR3 coding sequence is TGTGCCAGCAGTTTTCTATCAGGGGGCGGGTCACCCCTCCACTTT. It is translated as CASSFLSGGGSPLHF.

This sequence joins TRBV5-4 and TRBJ1-3; D might be TRBD1 (6 bases). In germline, CDR1 is SGHNT, CDR2 YYREEE (reference sequence). V was clipped by 4 bases and J by 0 bases, with 14 bases between them. The CDR3 sequence is 16 residues long. CDR3 coding DNA: TGTGCCAGCAGCCCCAGACAGGCAAGCTCTGGAAACACCATATATTTT. This encodes CASSPRQASSGNTIYF.

The chain couples TRBV10-1 to TRBJ1-4; unclear D gene. Germline CDR1 reads WNHNN; CDR2 reads SYGVQD (reference sequence). Trimming took off 7 bases at V and 10 bases at J, with 16 bases between the two ends. The CDR3 sequence is 13 residues long. Written as DNA, the CDR3 is TGCGCCAGCAACGGGAGCTACATTGCAAAACTGTTTTTT. Residues: CASNGSYIAKLFF.

CDR3 bases: TGTGCCAGCAGACCCGGTCGGGGAGCCCCATTCGGGGAGACCCAGTACTTC. This encodes CASRPGRGAPFGETQYF. The V gene is TRBV28, the J gene TRBJ2-5; D may be TRBD2 (5 bases). The CDR3 contains 17 residues. V was clipped by 6 bases and J by 5 bases, with 25 bases between them. Germline V gene data show CDR1 as MDHEN and CDR2 as SYDVKM.

The V call is TRBV4-1, the J call TRBJ1-1; tentatively, D is TRBD1 (6 bases). The CDR3 length is 15 residues. The V end was cut by 2 bases, the J end by 5 bases, with 15 bases between. The germline V gene has CDR1 MGHRA and CDR2 YSYEKL. The CDR3 here is CASSQRWTVRTEAFF. The CDR3 nucleotides are TGCGCCAGCAGCCAACGGTGGACAGTACGGACTGAAGCTTTCTTT.

This clone has a single count. The rearrangement uses TRBV3-1 (or the pseudogene TRBV3-2) and TRBJ2-5; 14 nucleotides line up with TRBD2. The CDR3 loop spans 16 amino acids. Trimming took 3 bases from V and 5 from J; bases not matched to a gene: 5. Per the germline V gene, CDR1 is LGHDT and CDR2 is YNNKEL (reference sequence). The CDR3 region has the DNA TGTGCCAGCAGCCAGACTAGCGGGAGGGCCGGGGAGACCCAGTACTTC. Encoded protein: CASSQTSGRAGETQYF.

V and J are TRBV5-8 and TRBJ1-1, with D hard to call. With 3 bases removed from V and 0 bases from J, the gap between germline ends came to 9 bases. The CDR3 contains 14 residues. Germline CDR1 reads SGHTS; CDR2 reads YDEGEE. The CDR3 DNA follows: TGTGCCAGCAGCTCCCCCGGGATGAACACTGAAGCTTTCTTT. Translating gives CASSSPGMNTEAFF.

The chain joins TRBV5-1 to TRBJ1-1; TRBD1 matches at 8 bases. V trimming: 1 base; J trimming: 4 bases; junction bases outside the gene matches: 18. The CDR3 has 19 amino acids. Per the germline V gene, CDR1 is SGHRS and CDR2 is YFSETQ. For the CDR3, the DNA is TGCGCCAGCAGCTTGAGCCGGGACAGGCCGTATATCCAGGGCACTGAAGCTTTCTTT. Translated, it gives CASSLSRDRPYIQGTEAFF.

As DNA, the CDR3 is TGTGCCAGCAGCTCTAGACAGGTTAACTATGGCTACACCTTC. Amino acid sequence: CASSSRQVNYGYTF. The chain recombines TRBV5-4 with TRBJ1-2; D may be TRBD1 (6 bases). Per the germline V gene, CDR1 is SGHNT and CDR2 is YYREEE (reference sequence). With 3 bases removed from V and 1 base from J, the gap between germline ends came to 10 bases. The CDR3 is 14 residues long.

The chain carries TRBV7-9 and TRBJ1-4, with 7 positions matching TRBD1. J was trimmed by 5 bases and V by 5 bases; bases with no gene match: 5. Germline CDR1 is SEHNR and CDR2 is FQNEAQ (reference sequence). This CDR3 has 14 residues. The CDR3 bases are TGTGCCAGCAGCGAGGACAGGACGAATGAAAAACTGTTTTTT. It encodes CASSEDRTNEKLFF.

The rearrangement joins TRBV25-1 to TRBJ1-2; 8 bases are a match to TRBD1. The germline CDR1 and CDR2 sequences are MGHDK and SYGVNS. The trim removed 6 bases at V and 6 bases at J, leaving 9 bases unmatched. The CDR3 runs 14 residues. CDR3 sequence reads: CASRSIGTGNGYTF. The CDR3 DNA reads as TGTGCCAGCAGAAGTATCGGGACAGGCAATGGCTACACCTTC.

This sequence joins TRBV21-1 and TRBJ1-2; the table assigns TRBD1, which was not confirmed against the DNA. TRBV21-1 is tagged as a pseudogene. The CDR3 contains 16 residues. The CDR3 DNA follows: TGTGCCAGCAGCAACATAGGCCCACAGGGGACCTATGGCTACACCTTC. This encodes CASSNIGPQGTYGYTF.

CDR3 amino acids: CASSEAAGKQYF. The CDR3 region has the DNA TGTGCCAGCAGTGAAGCCGCCGGGAAGCAGTACTTC. The chain links TRBV2 to TRBJ2-7; a weak D match, TRBD2 (5 bases). CDR1 and CDR2 (germline): SNHLY, FYNNEI. Trimming removed 0 bases from V and 8 bases from J, with 8 bases in between. The CDR3 has 12 residues.

The rearrangement uses TRBV19 and TRBJ1-4; D might be TRBD1 (5 bases). This CDR3 is 15 amino acids long. CDR1 and CDR2 (germline): LNHDA, SQIVND (reference sequence). V was pared by 3 bases and J by 7 bases, with 15 bases between. The CDR3 region has the DNA TGTGCCAGTAGTATGGGGCAGGGTATAGGTGAAAAACTGTTTTTT. Translated: CASSMGQGIGEKLFF.

The rearrangement links TRBV27 to TRBJ2-7; the D gene is possibly TRBD1 (5 bases). Germline V gene sequence: CDR1 MNHEY, CDR2 SMNVEV (reference sequence). The CDR3 runs to 16 residues. Trimming shortened V by 5 bases and J by 0 bases, and 17 bases separated the two germline ends. The CDR3 reads CASSPRWGSDSYEQYF. The CDR3 nucleotides are TGTGCCAGCAGTCCGAGGTGGGGCAGTGACTCCTACGAGCAGTACTTC.

The V gene is TRBV19, the J gene TRBJ1-1; 7 nucleotides line up with TRBD1. J was trimmed by 6 bases and V by 5 bases; bases with no gene match: 3. From germline, CDR1 is LNHDA and CDR2 SQIVND (reference sequence). This CDR3 is built from 12 residues. CDR3 coding DNA: TGTGCCAGTAGTCTAGGGACAGCTGAAGCTTTCTTT. This translates into CASSLGTAEAFF.

Only one count was recorded for this clone. This sequence joins TRBV7-3 and TRBJ2-5; unclear D gene. The CDR3 runs to 15 residues. The V and J ends lost 5 bases and 2 bases respectively, with 15 bases between them. Germline lookup yields CDR1 SGHTA and CDR2 FQGTGA. The CDR3 here is CASSPLGVVQETQYF. The DNA for the CDR3 is TGTGCCAGCAGCCCCCTAGGAGTAGTTCAAGAGACCCAGTACTTC.

This clone was counted a single time. The gene calls are TRBV5-1 and TRBJ1-4; 10 bases match TRBD1. Germline V gives CDR1 SGHRS, CDR2 YFSETQ. This CDR3 is 16 amino acids long. The trim removed 4 bases at V and 3 bases at J, leaving 6 bases unmatched. CDR3 region: CASSTGQGTPNEKLFF. Written as DNA, the CDR3 is TGCGCCAGCAGCACGGGACAGGGGACCCCTAATGAAAAACTGTTTTTT.

The chain carries TRBV9 and TRBJ2-1, with 11 bases identical to TRBD2. Trimming at V came to 4 bases and at J to 6 bases, leaving 24 bases not matched to a gene. The CDR3 length is 21 residues. The germline gives CDR1 SGDLS, CDR2 YYNGEE. As DNA, the CDR3 is TGTGCCAGCAGCTTCCGACAGATAGCGGGAGGGCCAACAAGGCGTCTCAATGAGCAGTTCTTC. Its protein product is CASSFRQIAGGPTRRLNEQFF.

V gene TRBV29-1 combines with J gene TRBJ2-2, with 14 bases fitting TRBD2. This CDR3 is 15 amino acids long. The V and J ends lost 6 bases and 4 bases, in that order; junction bases with no gene match: 4. Germline CDR1 is SQVTM and CDR2 is ANQGSEA. DNA of the CDR3: TGCAGCGTCCGCGGGACTAGCGGGAGCACCGGGGAGCTGTTTTTT. Its protein product is CSVRGTSGSTGELFF.

This chain joins TRBV5-1 and TRBJ2-1; D call uncertain. The V end was cut by 4 bases, the J end by 6 bases, with 11 bases between. This CDR3 has 13 amino acids. CDR1 SGHRS and CDR2 YFSETQ come from the germline V gene. The CDR3 sequence: CASSLPGSNEQFF. As DNA, the CDR3 is TGCGCCAGCAGCCTCCCTGGTAGCAATGAGCAGTTCTTC.

V gene TRBV7-6 combines with J gene TRBJ2-1; the match to TRBD2 covers 11 bases. From germline, CDR1 is SGHVS and CDR2 FNYEAQ. V trimming: 4 bases; J trimming: 0 bases; junction bases outside the gene matches: 14. This CDR3 is 20 amino acids long. The CDR3 DNA follows: TGTGCCAGCAGCTCCCGGGCTAGCGGGAGGTCCGGCAGCTCCTACAATGAGCAGTTCTTC. It codes for CASSSRASGRSGSSYNEQFF.

V usage is TRBV18 and J usage is TRBJ2-1; a possible D gene is TRBD1 (5 bases). V lost 4 bases and J lost 0, with 10 bases in between. Looked up from germline, CDR1 is KGHSH and CDR2 is LQKENI. CDR3 length equals 15 residues. The DNA of the CDR3 is TGTGCCAGCTCACTACAGGAAAGCTCCTACAATGAGCAGTTCTTC. Its protein product is CASSLQESSYNEQFF.

V and J are TRBV19 and TRBJ2-2; TRBD2 aligns across 7 bases. The J segment lost 3 bases and the V segment lost 7 bases, leaving 11 bases of the junction unmatched. There are 16 residues in the CDR3. From germline, CDR1 is LNHDA and CDR2 SQIVND (reference sequence). The CDR3 region has the DNA TGTGCCAGTATCTCCCCGGGACTATCCTACACCGGGGAGCTGTTTTTT. It encodes CASISPGLSYTGELFF.

This clone occurred a few times. The rearrangement joins TRBV19 to TRBJ1-5; possibly TRBD1 for D (5 bases). Per the germline V gene, CDR1 is LNHDA and CDR2 is SQIVND (reference sequence). V was shortened by 8 bases and J by 6 bases, with 14 bases between the two germline ends. This CDR3 is built from 13 residues. CDR3 in amino acids: CASGGRLGQPQHF. The CDR3 bases are TGTGCCAGTGGGGGGAGGCTGGGTCAGCCCCAGCATTTT.

The chain joins TRBV7-3 to TRBJ1-1; perhaps TRBD1 as D (5 bases). This CDR3 spans 13 amino acids. Per germline, CDR1 SGHTA and CDR2 FQGTGA. The V and J ends lost 8 bases and 2 bases respectively, with 12 bases between them. The CDR3 reads CASCEQANTEAFF. CDR3 coding DNA: TGTGCCAGCTGTGAACAGGCTAACACTGAAGCTTTCTTT.

The chain employs TRBV4-2 and TRBJ1-1, with 10 bases matching TRBD1. This CDR3 has 16 amino acids. CDR1 is LGHNA and CDR2 is YNFKEQ in the germline V gene. Unmatched junction bases numbered 6, after V lost 1 base and J lost 4 bases. This chain's CDR3 is CASSQVTGGEFTEAFF. The CDR3 DNA is TGTGCCAGCAGCCAAGTGACAGGGGGCGAGTTCACTGAAGCTTTCTTT.

Notes on this clone: The sample carries other DNA sequences with the same CDR3. The J gene is TRBJ2-7, the V gene TRBV11-2; no firm D call. The V gene lost 1 base and the J gene lost 1 base, with 8 bases spanning the gap. Germline values: CDR1 SGHAT, CDR2 FQNNGV. CDR3 length: 14 residues. CDR3 sequence: CASSLGLDSYEQYF. DNA of the CDR3: TGTGCCAGCAGCTTAGGGCTCGATTCCTACGAGCAGTACTTC.